The 29 T cell receptor beta chains listed next were all sequenced from one sample in a study of blood T cell repertoires in COVID-19. Some clones are missing from TCRdb's copy, which holds only in-frame ones; the method was immunoSEQ multiplex PCR. In the table there are 88,000 or so clones, more than 65% of which are singletons. Sequenced sample: peripheral blood. The receptor set was obtained from a man aged 55 to 70 with acute or convalescent COVID-19.

CDR3 coding DNA: TGTGCTAGTGGTACCAGGACAGGCCTGAACACTGAAGCTTTCTTT. As protein: CASGTRTGLNTEAFF. The chain couples TRBV12-5 to TRBJ1-1; TRBD1 agrees at 7 bases. Germline CDR1 and CDR2: LGHNT and FRNRAP. This CDR3 is 15 amino acids long. Losses at the gene ends were 5 bases for V and 0 bases for J; bases not matched to a gene: 6.

This chain connects TRBV3-1 (or the pseudogene TRBV3-2) to TRBJ2-1; 7 nucleotides line up with TRBD1. After removal of 2 bases from V and 6 bases from J, the junction contained 10 bases not matched to a gene. Germline CDR1 reads LGHDT; CDR2 reads YNNKEL (reference sequence). This CDR3 spans 16 amino acids. The DNA for the CDR3 is TGTGCCAGCAGCCAACCGGGGAGAGGGGGCCCCAATGAGCAGTTCTTC. Translated: CASSQPGRGGPNEQFF.

The chain recombines TRBV6-6 with TRBJ2-7, with 11 bases aligning to TRBD2. Trimming took 5 bases from V and 5 from J; bases not matched to a gene: 11. CDR1 and CDR2 from the germline V gene are MNHNY and SVGAGI (reference sequence). The CDR3 is 16 residues long. CDR3 protein: CASSRILAGGPDEQYF. The CDR3 DNA follows: TGTGCCAGCAGTCGAATTTTAGCGGGAGGGCCCGACGAGCAGTACTTC.

The chain joins TRBV28 to TRBJ2-5; 7 bases fit TRBD1. The CDR3 is 16 amino acids. The V gene end was trimmed by 5 bases and the J gene end by 3 bases; junction bases not matched to a gene: 12. Germline V gives CDR1 MDHEN, CDR2 SYDVKM. The CDR3 DNA reads TGTGCCAGCAGTGTCTCACGCAGGGACAGAAAAGAGACCCAGTACTTC. Amino acid sequence: CASSVSRRDRKETQYF.

The chain couples TRBV19 to TRBJ1-5, with D unclear. Between the trimmed V and J ends, which lost 7 bases and 1 base, there was a span of 17 bases. Looked up from germline, CDR1 is LNHDA and CDR2 is SQIVND (reference sequence). CDR3 length: 16 amino acids. The CDR3 loop is CASIGIGVASNQPQHF. Written as DNA, the CDR3 is TGTGCCAGTATTGGAATCGGGGTAGCCAGCAATCAGCCCCAGCATTTT.

This clone occurred once. The rearrangement uses TRBV27 and TRBJ2-7; D uncertain. The CDR3 loop spans 15 amino acids. V was shortened by 4 bases and J by 2 bases, with 15 bases between the two germline ends. Germline assignment: CDR1 MNHEY and CDR2 SMNVEV (reference sequence). The CDR3 sequence: CASSSLTRVPYEQYF. In DNA, the CDR3 is TGTGCCAGCAGTTCCCTGACTCGAGTTCCCTACGAGCAGTACTTC.

The sample holds one count of this clone. V and J are TRBV5-6 and TRBJ2-3, with 7 bases that match TRBD1. The CDR3 is made up of 18 amino acids. V was pared by 1 base and J by 3 bases, with 14 bases of the junction left unmatched. Germline CDR1 and CDR2: SGHDT and YYEEEE. CDR3 DNA sequence: TGTGCCAGCAGCTTGTATCTCCTGACAGGGAGTTTAACAGATACGCAGTATTTT. Protein sequence: CASSLYLLTGSLTDTQYF.

This chain links TRBV14 with TRBJ1-1; D remains ambiguous. The CDR3 extends over 15 amino acids. The V gene's germline CDR1 is SGHDN and CDR2 FVKESK. With 1 base removed from V and 6 bases from J, the gap between germline ends came to 15 bases. The CDR3 reads CASSQVGGWEAEAFF. In nucleotides, the CDR3 is TGTGCCAGCAGCCAAGTTGGAGGGTGGGAGGCTGAAGCTTTCTTT.

V usage is TRBV10-2 and J usage is TRBJ1-1; D remains unclear. The CDR3 runs to 13 residues. In germline, CDR1 is WSHSY, CDR2 SAAADI. Trimming shortened V by 3 bases and J by 1 base, and 6 bases separated the two germline ends. The CDR3 sequence is CASSDQKNTEAFF. In DNA, the CDR3 is TGCGCCAGCAGTGATCAGAAGAACACTGAAGCTTTCTTT.

This sequence joins TRBV5-1 and TRBJ2-1; TRBD2 agrees at 11 bases. This CDR3 is 15 amino acids long. The ends lost 3 bases at V and 9 bases at J; junction bases unmatched: 8. Germline CDR1 is SGHRS and CDR2 is YFSETQ. CDR3 sequence: CASSYLAGGSGEQFF. CDR3 nucleotide sequence: TGCGCCAGCAGCTATCTAGCGGGAGGTTCGGGTGAGCAGTTCTTC.

The V call is TRBV6-6, the J call TRBJ1-1; 7 bases align to TRBD1. Germline-derived CDR1 and CDR2 are MNHNY and SVGAGI (reference sequence). The CDR3 has 13 residues. V lost 5 bases and J lost 4; bases outside the gene matches: 4. The CDR3 DNA follows: TGTGCCAGCAGTAGACAGGGAGTCACTGAAGCTTTCTTT. It specifies CASSRQGVTEAFF.

The chain recombines TRBV28 with TRBJ1-5; a possible D gene is TRBD1 (6 bases). V was clipped by 7 bases and J by 6 bases, with 22 bases between them. In germline, CDR1 is MDHEN, CDR2 SYDVKM. The CDR3 extends over 16 amino acids. Here the CDR3 DNA reads TGTGCCAGCAAACGCGCCCTGGAGGGGGGGGGTCAGCCCCAGCATTTT. Translating it yields CASKRALEGGGQPQHF.

This chain connects TRBV6-5 to TRBJ1-2; 7 bases align to TRBD1. V gave up 2 bases and J gave up 4 bases; unmatched junction bases: 7. Germline V gene data show CDR1 as MNHEY and CDR2 as SVGAGI. The CDR3 length is 15 residues. CDR3 protein: CASSYLQGLGYGYTF. The CDR3, as DNA: TGTGCCAGCAGTTACCTACAGGGGCTAGGCTATGGCTACACCTTC.

This chain joins TRBV9 and TRBJ2-7; no clear D. The CDR3 is 14 residues long. Between the trimmed V and J ends, which lost 0 bases and 2 bases, there was a span of 9 bases. Germline assignment: CDR1 SGDLS and CDR2 YYNGEE. CDR3 sequence (DNA): TGTGCCAGCAGCGTAGACCTGGGCACCTACGAGCAGTACTTC. It yields the protein CASSVDLGTYEQYF.

The rearrangement uses TRBV12-3 or TRBV12-4 and TRBJ2-7, with a tentative D call TRBD2 (6 bases). The CDR3 sequence is 13 residues long. V gave up 7 bases and J gave up 6 bases, with 16 bases separating them. CDR3 amino acids: CASTTKPRGEQYF. The CDR3 nucleotides read TGTGCCAGCACCACTAAACCGCGGGGCGAGCAGTACTTC.

The rearrangement joins TRBV29-1 to TRBJ2-7; TRBD1 might be the D (6 bases). The germline gives CDR1 SQVTM, CDR2 ANQGSEA. The CDR3 consists of 11 residues. Between the trimmed V and J ends, which lost 4 bases and 5 bases, there was a span of 9 bases. The CDR3 reads CSVGQVDEQYF. The CDR3, as DNA: TGCAGCGTTGGACAGGTAGACGAGCAGTACTTC.

The V call is TRBV10-1, the J call TRBJ2-7; maybe TRBD2 (7 bases). CDR1 is WNHNN, CDR2 SYGVQD, per germline (reference sequence). V was trimmed by 4 bases and J by 2 bases, leaving 9 bases between them. The CDR3 is made up of 13 amino acids. In DNA, the CDR3 is TGCGCCAGCAGTGCGGGGGGCACCTACGAGCAGTACTTC. Translating it yields CASSAGGTYEQYF.

The CDR3 spells CASSWGQGVSEAFF. The CDR3 DNA is TGCGCCAGCAGCTGGGGACAGGGTGTCTCTGAAGCTTTCTTT. V and J are TRBV5-1 and TRBJ1-1; 9 nucleotides agree with TRBD1. J lost 6 bases, V lost 3 bases, and 6 bases had no gene match. Germline V gene data show CDR1 as SGHRS and CDR2 as YFSETQ. The CDR3 consists of 14 residues.

The V call is TRBV6-5, the J call TRBJ2-7; D ambiguous. This CDR3 contains 16 residues. The ends were cut back, 0 bases at V and 0 bases at J, with 12 bases in the middle. Germline values: CDR1 MNHEY, CDR2 SVGAGI. CDR3 DNA: TGTGCCAGCAGTTACTCGAATGCAGGATTCTCCTACGAGCAGTACTTC. This gives the protein CASSYSNAGFSYEQYF.

The CDR3 region is CASSIVGQLNTEAFF. CDR3 sequence (DNA): TGTGCCAGTAGTATAGTCGGACAGTTGAACACTGAAGCTTTCTTT. The genes are TRBV19 and TRBJ1-1; possibly TRBD1 for D (6 bases). Looked up from germline, CDR1 is LNHDA and CDR2 is SQIVND (reference sequence). The V end lost 1 base, the J end lost 0 bases, and 9 bases lay between the germline ends. The CDR3 has 15 residues.

The V gene is TRBV6-6, the J gene TRBJ2-2; the D is unclear. Germline CDR1 is MNHNY and CDR2 is SVGAGI (reference sequence). The CDR3 has 14 residues. V was clipped by 4 bases and J by 6 bases, with 12 bases between them. The CDR3 region has the DNA TGTGCCAGCAGTTTGAAGTACGAGTCCGGGGAGCTGTTTTTT. It specifies CASSLKYESGELFF.

The chain combines TRBV28 with TRBJ2-2, with 12 bases identical to TRBD2. Trimming took 2 bases from V and 4 from J; bases not matched to a gene: 5. The CDR3 consists of 17 residues. Germline V gene lookup returns CDR1 MDHEN and CDR2 SYDVKM. CDR3 coding DNA: TGTGCCAGCAGTTTAATGGGACTAGCGGGTGTCACCGGGGAGCTGTTTTTT. Residues: CASSLMGLAGVTGELFF.

The V call is TRBV6-5, the J call TRBJ1-4; no reliable D call. Trimming left V 5 bases short and J 8 bases short, with 12 bases between. CDR1 MNHEY and CDR2 SVGAGI come from the germline V gene. This CDR3 is 13 amino acids long. The CDR3 DNA sequence: TGTGCCAGCAGTCTAGACCGTGAGGAAAAACTGTTTTTT. Translation: CASSLDREEKLFF.

This chain connects TRBV6-4 to TRBJ2-1, with TRBD2 matching over 11 bases. CDR1 MRHNA and CDR2 SNTAGT come from the germline V gene. The ends lost 3 bases at V and 7 bases at J; junction bases unmatched: 5. This CDR3 region has 15 residues. CDR3 sequence: CASSELAGANNEQFF. The CDR3 DNA follows: TGTGCCAGCAGTGAACTAGCGGGAGCCAATAATGAGCAGTTCTTC.

The genes are TRBV2 and TRBJ2-2, with TRBD1 matching over 7 bases. CDR3 length: 14 amino acids. Germline lookup yields CDR1 SNHLY and CDR2 FYNNEI. V lost 6 bases and J lost 6; bases outside the gene matches: 7. For the CDR3, the DNA is TGTGCCAGCAGAAGTCAGGGGGTCGCCGGGGAGCTGTTTTTT. It encodes CASRSQGVAGELFF. Full variable domain (missing parts from reference TRBV2 and TRBJ2-2): EPEVTQTPSHQVTQMGQEVILRCVPISNHLYFYWYRQILGQKVEFLVSFYNNEISEKSEIFDDQFSVERPDGSNFTLKIRSTKLEDSAMYFCASRSQGVAGELFFGEGSRLTVL.

Only a few counts were recorded for this clone. V usage is TRBV2 and J usage is TRBJ1-5; D not certain. Trimming removed 4 bases from V and 0 bases from J, with 13 bases in between. This CDR3 has 16 residues. Germline CDR1 and CDR2: SNHLY and FYNNEI. The CDR3 bases are TGTGCCAGCAGTGCCGGCGGGTCGCATAGCAATCAGCCCCAGCATTTT. Amino acids: CASSAGGSHSNQPQHF.

The V and J genes are TRBV10-2 and TRBJ2-2; D is undetermined. In germline, CDR1 is WSHSY, CDR2 SAAADI. Trimming removed 3 bases at V and 2 bases at J, with 10 bases between. The CDR3 contains 15 residues. The CDR3 nucleotides read TGCGCCAGCAGTGAACAGAGCCGAAACACCGGGGAGCTGTTTTTT. Its protein product is CASSEQSRNTGELFF.

CDR3 coding DNA: TGCGCCAGCAGCTTGCCAGGGACTGAGAAAAATGAGCAGTTCTTC. Translating it yields CASSLPGTEKNEQFF. The chain is built from TRBV5-1 and TRBJ2-1; tentative D call: TRBD2 (6 bases). The CDR3 is 15 amino acids. CDR1 SGHRS and CDR2 YFSETQ come from the germline V gene. Between the trimmed V and J ends, which lost 1 base and 7 bases, there was a span of 15 bases.

This chain joins TRBV7-2 and TRBJ2-7, with 8 positions matching TRBD1. CDR3 size: 14 residues. Trimming at V came to 5 bases and at J to 4 bases, leaving 7 bases not matched to a gene. The germline V gene encodes CDR1 SGHTA and CDR2 FQGNSA. CDR3 nucleotide sequence: TGTGCCAGCAGCCCGCGGACAGGGCGGTACGAGCAGTACTTC. Protein: CASSPRTGRYEQYF.